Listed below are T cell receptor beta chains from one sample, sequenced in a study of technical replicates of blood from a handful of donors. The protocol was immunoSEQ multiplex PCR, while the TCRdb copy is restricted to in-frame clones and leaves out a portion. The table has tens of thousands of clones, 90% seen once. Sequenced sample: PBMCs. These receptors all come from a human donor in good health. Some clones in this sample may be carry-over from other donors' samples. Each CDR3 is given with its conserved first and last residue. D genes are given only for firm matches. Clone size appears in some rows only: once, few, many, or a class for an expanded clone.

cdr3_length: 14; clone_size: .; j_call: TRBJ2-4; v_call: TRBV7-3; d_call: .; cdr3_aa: CASSRALPGDIQYF; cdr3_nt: TGTGCCAGCAGCCGGGCCCTACCCGGGGACATTCAGTACTTC
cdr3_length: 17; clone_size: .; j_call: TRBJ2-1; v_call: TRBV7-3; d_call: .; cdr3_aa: CASSSQGGRGVSNEQFF; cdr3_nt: TGTGCCAGCAGCTCCCAGGGGGGGCGGGGGGTCAGCAATGAGCAGTTCTTC
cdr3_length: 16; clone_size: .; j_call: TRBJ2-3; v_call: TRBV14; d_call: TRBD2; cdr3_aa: CASSHGGGAGTDTQYF; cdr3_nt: TGTGCCAGCAGCCACGGCGGGGGGGCCGGCACAGATACGCAGTATTTT
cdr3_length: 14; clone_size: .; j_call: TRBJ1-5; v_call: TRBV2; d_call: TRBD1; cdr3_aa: CASRGTGSGQPQHF; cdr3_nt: TGTGCCAGCAGGGGGACAGGGTCCGGTCAGCCCCAGCATTTT
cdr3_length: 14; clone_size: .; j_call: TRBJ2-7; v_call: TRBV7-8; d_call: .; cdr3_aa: CASRRQGTVYEQYF; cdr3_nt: TGTGCCAGCAGAAGGCAGGGAACTGTCTACGAGCAGTACTTC
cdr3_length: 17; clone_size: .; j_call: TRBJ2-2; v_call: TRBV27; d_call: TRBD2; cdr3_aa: CASSRESGSPFTGELFF; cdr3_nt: TGTGCCAGCAGTAGAGAAAGCGGGAGCCCTTTTACCGGGGAGCTGTTTTTT
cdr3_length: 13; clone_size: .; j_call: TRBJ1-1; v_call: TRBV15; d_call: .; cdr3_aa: CATSSRGNTEAFF; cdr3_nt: TGTGCCACCAGCAGCAGGGGAAACACTGAAGCTTTCTTT
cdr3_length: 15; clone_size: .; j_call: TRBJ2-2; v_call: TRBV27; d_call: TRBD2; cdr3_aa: CASSPGTRDTGELFF; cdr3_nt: TGTGCCAGCAGCCCCGGGACTAGGGACACCGGGGAGCTGTTTTTT
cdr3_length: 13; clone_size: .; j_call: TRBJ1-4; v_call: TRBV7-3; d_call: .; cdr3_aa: CASSMGPNEKLFF; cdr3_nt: TGTGCCAGCAGCATGGGGCCTAATGAAAAACTGTTTTTT
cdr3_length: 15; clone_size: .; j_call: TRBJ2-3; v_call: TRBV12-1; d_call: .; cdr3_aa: CASSLGSWSPDTQYF; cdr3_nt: TGTGCCAGCAGCCTTGGGTCCTGGAGTCCAGATACGCAGTATTTT
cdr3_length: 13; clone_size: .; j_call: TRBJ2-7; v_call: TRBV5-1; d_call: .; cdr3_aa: CASSLWQGNEQYF; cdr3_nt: TGCGCCAGCAGCTTGTGGCAGGGCAACGAGCAGTACTTC
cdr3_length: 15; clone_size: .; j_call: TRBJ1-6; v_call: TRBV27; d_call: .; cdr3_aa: CASSFEVRANSPLHF; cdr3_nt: TGTGCCAGCAGTTTTGAGGTCAGGGCCAATTCACCCCTCCACTTT
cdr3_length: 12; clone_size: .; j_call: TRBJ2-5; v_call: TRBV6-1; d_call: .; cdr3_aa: CASRHPAGTQYF; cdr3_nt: TGTGCCAGCAGGCACCCCGCCGGGACCCAGTACTTC
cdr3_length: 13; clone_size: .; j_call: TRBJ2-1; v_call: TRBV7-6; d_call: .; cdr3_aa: CASSSPPGNEQFF; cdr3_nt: TGTGCCAGCAGCTCTCCGCCGGGGAATGAGCAGTTCTTC
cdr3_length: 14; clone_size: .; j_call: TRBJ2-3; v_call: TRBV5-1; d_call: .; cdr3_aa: CASSVGTSTDTQYF; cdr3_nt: TGCGCCAGCAGCGTAGGGACTAGCACAGATACGCAGTATTTT
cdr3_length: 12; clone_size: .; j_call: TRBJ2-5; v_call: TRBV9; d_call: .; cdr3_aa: CASSVGGETQYF; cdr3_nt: TGTGCCAGCAGCGTAGGAGGGGAGACCCAGTACTTC
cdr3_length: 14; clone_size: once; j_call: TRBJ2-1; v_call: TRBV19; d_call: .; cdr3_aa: CASSMGLDYNEQFF; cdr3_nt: TGTGCCAGTAGTATGGGACTGGATTACAATGAGCAGTTCTTC
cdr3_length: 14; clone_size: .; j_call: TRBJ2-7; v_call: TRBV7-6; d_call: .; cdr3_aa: CASSLWAGTYEQYF; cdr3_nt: TGTGCCAGCAGCTTATGGGCTGGAACCTACGAGCAGTACTTC
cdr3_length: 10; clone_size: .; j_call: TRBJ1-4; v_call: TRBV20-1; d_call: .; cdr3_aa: CSDRDGKLFF; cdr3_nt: TGCAGTGACAGGGACGGAAAACTGTTTTTT
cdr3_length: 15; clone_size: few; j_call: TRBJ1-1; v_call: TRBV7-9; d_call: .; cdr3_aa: CASSSVMWERGEAFF; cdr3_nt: TGTGCCAGCAGCTCCGTAATGTGGGAGAGAGGTGAAGCTTTCTTT
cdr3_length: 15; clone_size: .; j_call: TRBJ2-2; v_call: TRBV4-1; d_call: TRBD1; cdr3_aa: CASSQYGTGTGELFF; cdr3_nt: TGCGCCAGCAGCCAGTATGGGACAGGGACCGGGGAGCTGTTTTTT
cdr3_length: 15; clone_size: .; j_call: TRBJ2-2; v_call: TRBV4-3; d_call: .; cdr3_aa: CASSQEHRLTGELFF; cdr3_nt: TGCGCCAGCAGCCAAGAGCACAGACTAACCGGGGAGCTGTTTTTT
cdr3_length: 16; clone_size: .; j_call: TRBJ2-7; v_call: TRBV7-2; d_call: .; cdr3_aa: CASSYQNYPSGVEQYF; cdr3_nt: TGTGCCAGCAGCTACCAAAACTACCCCTCCGGGGTGGAGCAGTACTTC
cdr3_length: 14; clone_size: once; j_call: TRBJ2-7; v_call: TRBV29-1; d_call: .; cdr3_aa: CSVELGQGLDEQYF; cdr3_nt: TGCAGCGTTGAATTAGGCCAGGGGCTCGACGAGCAGTACTTC
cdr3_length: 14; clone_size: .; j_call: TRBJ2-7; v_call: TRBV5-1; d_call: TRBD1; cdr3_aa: CASSGGRDRDEQYF; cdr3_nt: TGCGCCAGCAGCGGAGGCCGGGACAGGGACGAGCAGTACTTC
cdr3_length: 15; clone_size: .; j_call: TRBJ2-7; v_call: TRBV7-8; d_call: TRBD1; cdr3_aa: CASSLAPGQSYEQYF; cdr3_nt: TGTGCCAGCAGCTTAGCTCCGGGACAGAGCTACGAGCAGTACTTC
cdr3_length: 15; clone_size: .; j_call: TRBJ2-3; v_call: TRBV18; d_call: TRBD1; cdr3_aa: CASSPKQGGADTQYF; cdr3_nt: TGTGCCAGCTCACCAAAACAGGGGGGAGCAGATACGCAGTATTTT
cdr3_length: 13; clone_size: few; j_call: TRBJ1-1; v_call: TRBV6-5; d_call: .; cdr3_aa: CASSFGQNTEAFF; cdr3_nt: TGTGCCAGCAGCTTCGGACAGAACACTGAAGCTTTCTTT
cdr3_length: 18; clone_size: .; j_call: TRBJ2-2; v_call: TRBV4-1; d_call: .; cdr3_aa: CASSQERRQGGKYGELFF; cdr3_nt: TGCGCCAGCAGCCAAGAAAGGCGGCAGGGCGGGAAGTACGGGGAGCTGTTTTTT
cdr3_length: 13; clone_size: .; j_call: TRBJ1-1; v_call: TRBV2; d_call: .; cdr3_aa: CASMGRATTEAFF; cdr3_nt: TGTGCCAGCATGGGCAGGGCGACCACTGAAGCTTTCTTT
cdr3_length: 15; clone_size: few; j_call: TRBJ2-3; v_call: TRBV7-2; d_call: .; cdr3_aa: CASSSSYTSTDTQYF; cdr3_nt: TGTGCCAGCAGCTCGTCTTATACTAGCACAGATACGCAGTATTTT
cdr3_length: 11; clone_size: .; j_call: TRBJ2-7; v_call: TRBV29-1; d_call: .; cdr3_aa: CSVGGIYEQYF; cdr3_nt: TGCAGCGTTGGAGGAATCTACGAGCAGTACTTC
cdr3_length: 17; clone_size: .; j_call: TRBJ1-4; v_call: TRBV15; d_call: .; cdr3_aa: CATSRDLAPANNEKLFF; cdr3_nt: TGTGCCACCAGCAGAGATTTAGCCCCAGCGAATAATGAAAAACTGTTTTTT
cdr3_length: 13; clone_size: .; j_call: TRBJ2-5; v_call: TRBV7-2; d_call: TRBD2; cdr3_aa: CASSSGLAETQYF; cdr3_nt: TGTGCCAGCAGCTCGGGACTAGCAGAGACCCAGTACTTC
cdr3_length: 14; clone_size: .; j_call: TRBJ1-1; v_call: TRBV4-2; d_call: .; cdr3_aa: CASSPRSGDTEAFF; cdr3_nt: TGTGCCAGCAGCCCCCGCTCGGGGGACACTGAAGCTTTCTTT
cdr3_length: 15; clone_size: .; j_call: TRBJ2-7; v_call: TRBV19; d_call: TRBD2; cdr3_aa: CASSTSAGDSYEQYF; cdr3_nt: TGTGCCAGTAGTACCTCAGCGGGAGACTCCTACGAGCAGTACTTC
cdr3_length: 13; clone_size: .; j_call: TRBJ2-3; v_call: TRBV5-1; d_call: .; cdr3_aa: CASSPSPEDTQYF; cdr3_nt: TGCGCCAGCAGCCCTAGTCCTGAAGATACGCAGTATTTT
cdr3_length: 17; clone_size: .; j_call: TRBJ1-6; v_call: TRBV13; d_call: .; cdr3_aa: CASSLGPTGSMGSPLHF; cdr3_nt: TGTGCCAGCAGCTTAGGCCCCACAGGGTCTATGGGATCACCCCTCCACTTT
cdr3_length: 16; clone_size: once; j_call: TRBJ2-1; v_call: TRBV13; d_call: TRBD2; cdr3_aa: CASSRLTSGGYNEQFF; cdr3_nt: TGTGCCAGCAGCCGACTTACTAGCGGGGGGTACAATGAGCAGTTCTTC
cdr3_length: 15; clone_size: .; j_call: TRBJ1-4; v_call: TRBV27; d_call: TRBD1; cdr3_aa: CASSSLGTGEEKLFF; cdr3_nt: TGTGCCAGCAGCTCTCTGGGGACAGGGGAGGAAAAACTGTTTTTT
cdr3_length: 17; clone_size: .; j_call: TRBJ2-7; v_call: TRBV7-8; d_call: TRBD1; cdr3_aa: CASSLVSSTGVAYEQYF; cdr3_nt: TGTGCCAGCAGCTTAGTTTCCTCGACAGGGGTAGCCTACGAGCAGTACTTC
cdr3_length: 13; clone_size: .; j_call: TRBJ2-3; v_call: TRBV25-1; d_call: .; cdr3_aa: CASRGFEGGTQYF; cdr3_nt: TGTGCCAGCAGGGGGTTTGAGGGCGGTACGCAGTATTTT
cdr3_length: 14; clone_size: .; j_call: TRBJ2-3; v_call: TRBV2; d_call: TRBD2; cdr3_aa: CAVVGTSGGNTQYF; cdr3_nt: TGTGCCGTCGTTGGGACTAGCGGGGGGAATACGCAGTATTTT
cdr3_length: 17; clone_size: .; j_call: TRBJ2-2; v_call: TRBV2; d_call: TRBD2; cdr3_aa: CASSGTSGGPNTGELFF; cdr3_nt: TGTGCCAGCTCCGGGACTAGCGGGGGCCCGAACACCGGGGAGCTGTTTTTT
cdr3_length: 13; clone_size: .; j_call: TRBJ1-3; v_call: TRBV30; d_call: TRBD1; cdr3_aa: CAWTGGFGNTIYF; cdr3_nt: TGTGCCTGGACAGGGGGCTTTGGAAACACCATATATTTT
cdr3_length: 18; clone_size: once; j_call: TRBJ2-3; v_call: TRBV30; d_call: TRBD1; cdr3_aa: CAWCPGMGQCHSTDTQYF; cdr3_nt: TGTGCCTGGTGCCCAGGAATGGGACAGTGTCATAGCACAGATACGCAGTATTTT
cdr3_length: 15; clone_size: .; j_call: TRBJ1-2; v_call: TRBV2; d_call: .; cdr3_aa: CASSEEGYRNYGYTF; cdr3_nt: TGTGCCAGCAGTGAAGAAGGGTACAGGAACTATGGCTACACCTTC
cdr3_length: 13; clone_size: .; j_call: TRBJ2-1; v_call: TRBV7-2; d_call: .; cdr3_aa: CASSLSPYNEQFF; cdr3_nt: TGTGCCAGCAGCCTGAGCCCCTACAATGAGCAGTTCTTC
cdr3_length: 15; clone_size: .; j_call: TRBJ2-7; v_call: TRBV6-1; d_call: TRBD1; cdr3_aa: CASRLGTGGTYEQYF; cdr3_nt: TGTGCCAGCAGACTCGGGACAGGGGGCACCTACGAGCAGTACTTC